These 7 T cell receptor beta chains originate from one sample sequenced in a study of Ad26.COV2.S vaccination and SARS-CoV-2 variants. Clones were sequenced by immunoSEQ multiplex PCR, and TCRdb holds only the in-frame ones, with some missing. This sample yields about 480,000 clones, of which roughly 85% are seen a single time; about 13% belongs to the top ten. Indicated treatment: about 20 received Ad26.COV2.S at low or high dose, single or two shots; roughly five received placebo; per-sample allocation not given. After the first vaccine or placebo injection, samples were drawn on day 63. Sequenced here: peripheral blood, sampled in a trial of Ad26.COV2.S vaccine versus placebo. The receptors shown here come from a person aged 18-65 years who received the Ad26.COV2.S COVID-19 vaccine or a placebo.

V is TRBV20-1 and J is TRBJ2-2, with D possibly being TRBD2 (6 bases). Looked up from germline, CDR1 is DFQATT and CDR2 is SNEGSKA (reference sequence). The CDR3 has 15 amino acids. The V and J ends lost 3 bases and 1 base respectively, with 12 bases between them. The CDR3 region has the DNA TGCAGTGCTAGTGCCGGGAGAGGGAACACCGGGGAGCTGTTTTTT. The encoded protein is CSASAGRGNTGELFF.

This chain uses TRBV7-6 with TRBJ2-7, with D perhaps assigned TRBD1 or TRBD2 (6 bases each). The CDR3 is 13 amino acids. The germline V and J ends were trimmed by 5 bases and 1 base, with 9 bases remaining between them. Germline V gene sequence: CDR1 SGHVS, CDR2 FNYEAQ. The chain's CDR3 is CASSGGPSYEQYF. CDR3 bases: TGTGCCAGCAGCGGGGGGCCATCCTACGAGCAGTACTTC.

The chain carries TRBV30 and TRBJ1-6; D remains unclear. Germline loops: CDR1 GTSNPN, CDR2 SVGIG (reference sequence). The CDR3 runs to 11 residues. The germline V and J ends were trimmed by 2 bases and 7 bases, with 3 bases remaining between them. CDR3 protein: CAWSTNSPLHF. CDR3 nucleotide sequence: TGTGCCTGGAGTACAAATTCACCCCTCCACTTT.

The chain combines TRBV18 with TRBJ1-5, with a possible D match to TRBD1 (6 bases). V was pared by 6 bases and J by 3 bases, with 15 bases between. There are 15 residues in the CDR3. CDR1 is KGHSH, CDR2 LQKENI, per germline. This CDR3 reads CASSVGDRLNQPQHF. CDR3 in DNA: TGTGCCAGCTCGGTTGGAGACAGGCTCAATCAGCCCCAGCATTTT.

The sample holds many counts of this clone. CDR3 bases: TGTGCCAGCAGCGTAGCGTGGAACACTGAAGCTTTCTTT. Amino acid sequence: CASSVAWNTEAFF. J is TRBJ1-1 and V is TRBV9; D remains ambiguous. V lost 0 bases and J 1 base, leaving 4 bases between the germline ends. CDR3 length: 13 residues. Germline CDR1 and CDR2: SGDLS and YYNGEE.

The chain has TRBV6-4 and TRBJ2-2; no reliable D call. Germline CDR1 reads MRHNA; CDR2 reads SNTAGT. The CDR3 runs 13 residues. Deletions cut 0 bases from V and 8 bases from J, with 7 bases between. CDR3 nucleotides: TGTGCCAGCAGTGACTCCCAGTCGGGGGAGCTGTTTTTT. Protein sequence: CASSDSQSGELFF.

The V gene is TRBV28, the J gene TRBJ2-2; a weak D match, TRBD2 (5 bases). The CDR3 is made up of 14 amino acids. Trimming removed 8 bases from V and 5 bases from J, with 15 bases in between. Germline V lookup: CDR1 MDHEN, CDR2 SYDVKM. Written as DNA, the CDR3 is TGTGCCAGCGATCCGGCAGGACTTACCGGGGAGCTGTTTTTT. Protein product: CASDPAGLTGELFF.